Shown below are 10 T cell receptor beta chains from a single sample sequenced in a study of cytomegalovirus exposure and HLA in healthy donors (dated by TCRdb to 2016 to 2017). The library was prepared using the immunoSEQ multiplex PCR assay. For the multiplex PCR, a mixture combining 60 forward primers for TCR Vbeta segments and 13 reverse primers for TCR Jbeta segments was used. In TCRdb, the immuneACCESS table is reduced to in-frame sequences with V and J assigned. These tables do not hold every clone; where another copy was compared, an unresolved V gene accounts for under half, and the others remain unexplained. This sample has 200,000 to 250,000 clones in its table, and approximately 80% of those were observed once. Approximately 0.22% of the sample is in the top ten clones. Sequences were obtained from PBMCs. All receptors derive from a girl aged 2 to 10 in good health and CMV-seronegative.

The chain joins TRBV4-1 to TRBJ2-2; 9 bases align to TRBD1. The V segment lost 4 bases and the J segment 5 bases; nucleotides outside the gene matches: 11. CDR1 MGHRA and CDR2 YSYEKL come from the germline V gene. The CDR3 runs to 17 residues. The CDR3 loop is CASSPLPGQGVTGELFF. In nucleotides, the CDR3 is TGCGCCAGCAGCCCACTCCCGGGACAGGGAGTGACCGGGGAGCTGTTTTTT.

The J gene is TRBJ2-3, the V gene TRBV5-1; 8 bases align to TRBD1. The CDR3 is 13 residues long. V trimming: 5 bases; J trimming: 1 base; junction bases outside the gene matches: 0. CDR1 and CDR2 (germline): SGHRS, YFSETQ. This chain's CDR3 is CASRGQGTDTQYF. In DNA form, the CDR3 reads TGCGCCAGCAGGGGACAGGGCACAGATACGCAGTATTTT.

This clone was detected only a few times. The chain links TRBV19 to TRBJ1-2; D is undetermined. CDR3 length equals 11 residues. V lost 7 bases and J 7 bases, leaving 10 bases between the germline ends. Germline CDR1 reads LNHDA; CDR2 reads SQIVND (reference sequence). CDR3 coding DNA: TGTGCCAGTACGAGTTGGGCTGGCTACACCTTC. Translating gives CASTSWAGYTF. The full variable domain, with the rest looked up from reference TRBV19 and TRBJ1-2, is DGGITQSPKYLFRKEGQNVTLSCEQNLNHDAMYWYRQDPGQGLRLIYYSQIVNDFQKGDIAEGYSVSREKKESFPLTVTSAQKNPTAFYLCASTSWAGYTFGSGTRLTVV.

This sequence joins TRBV27 and TRBJ2-1, with D perhaps TRBD1 (6 bases). The CDR3 is 13 amino acids. V lost 5 bases and J lost 9, with 14 bases in between. Germline assignment: CDR1 MNHEY and CDR2 SMNVEV (reference sequence). The CDR3 loop reads CASSGRQVPEQFF. CDR3 DNA: TGTGCCAGCAGTGGGCGACAGGTGCCTGAGCAGTTCTTC.

The rearrangement joins TRBV2 to TRBJ2-1; 14 bases are a match to TRBD2. Germline CDR1 reads SNHLY; CDR2 reads FYNNEI. V lost 4 bases to trimming and J lost 5 bases; unmatched junction nucleotides: 4. This CDR3 has 16 residues. This CDR3 reads CASSAKGLAGDNEQFF. DNA of the CDR3: TGTGCCAGCAGTGCAAAGGGACTAGCGGGAGACAATGAGCAGTTCTTC.

V usage is TRBV23-1 and J usage is TRBJ2-2; D may be TRBD1 (6 bases). TRBV23-1 carries the ORF label, with uncertain function. The CDR3 contains 13 residues. V was trimmed by 6 bases and J by 6 bases, leaving 11 bases between them. CDR3 sequence (DNA): TGCGCCAGCAGCCGAACAGGGCCCGGGGAGCTGTTTTTT. This sequence encodes CASSRTGPGELFF.

V gene TRBV2 combines with J gene TRBJ1-1; 9 bases align to TRBD1. This CDR3 is 14 amino acids long. Germline CDR1 reads SNHLY; CDR2 reads FYNNEI. Trimming removed 6 bases from V and 4 bases from J; junction bases left unmatched: 6. The CDR3 DNA reads TGTGCCAGCAGGGTGGGACAGGGTATCACTGAAGCTTTCTTT. This translates into CASRVGQGITEAFF.

This chain joins TRBV30 and TRBJ1-2; no firm D call. The V end lost 4 bases, the J end lost 7 bases, and 10 bases lay between the germline ends. Per the germline V gene, CDR1 is GTSNPN and CDR2 is SVGIG (reference sequence). This CDR3 is built from 11 residues. In DNA, the CDR3 is TGTGCCTGGAATTCCGGGTTTGGCTACACCTTC. The encoded protein is CAWNSGFGYTF. Full variable domain (missing parts from reference TRBV30 and TRBJ1-2): SQTIHQWPATLVQPVGSPLSLECTVEGTSNPNLYWYRQAAGRGLQLLFYSVGIGQISSEVPQNLSASRPQDRQFILSSKKLLLSDSGFYLCAWNSGFGYTFGSGTRLTVV.

The chain is built from TRBV4-2 and TRBJ2-5; 12 positions match TRBD2. CDR3 size: 18 residues. Unmatched junction bases numbered 5, after V lost 0 bases and J lost 0 bases. Germline V gene data show CDR1 as LGHNA and CDR2 as YNFKEQ. CDR3 amino acids: CASSQDLAGGRYQETQYF. In DNA form, the CDR3 reads TGTGCCAGCAGCCAAGATCTAGCGGGAGGGAGGTACCAAGAGACCCAGTACTTC.

The DNA for the CDR3 is TGTGCCAGCTCACCACCAGGGGTGGATACGCAGTATTTT. It specifies CASSPPGVDTQYF. The chain has TRBV18 and TRBJ2-3; perhaps TRBD1 as D (5 bases). The CDR3 consists of 13 residues. Trimming left V 0 bases short and J 6 bases short, with 7 bases between. Per germline, CDR1 KGHSH and CDR2 LQKENI.